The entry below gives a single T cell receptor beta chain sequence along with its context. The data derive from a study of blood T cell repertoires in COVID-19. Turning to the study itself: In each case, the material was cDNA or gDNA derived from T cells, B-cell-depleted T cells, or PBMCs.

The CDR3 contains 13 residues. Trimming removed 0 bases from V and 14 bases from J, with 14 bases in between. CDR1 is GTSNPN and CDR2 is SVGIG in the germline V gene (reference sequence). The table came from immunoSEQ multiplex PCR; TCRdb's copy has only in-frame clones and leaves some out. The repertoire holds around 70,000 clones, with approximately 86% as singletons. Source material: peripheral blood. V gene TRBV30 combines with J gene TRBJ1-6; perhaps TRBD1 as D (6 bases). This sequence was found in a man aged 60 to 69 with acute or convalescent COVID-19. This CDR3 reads CAWSVDIGGTLHF. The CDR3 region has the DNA TGTGCCTGGAGTGTTGACATTGGGGGCACCCTCCACTTT.